Listed below are T cell receptor beta chains from one sample, sequenced in a study of shared clonotypes between healthy human individuals. The data were produced by immunoSEQ multiplex PCR, yet TCRdb's version contains in-frame clones alone and is incomplete. The table records approximately 1.9 million clones, roughly 95% of them present only once. The material sequenced was naive CD8+ T cells from PBMCs. These receptors were taken from a man between 18 and 29 years old in good health. Some clones in this sample may be carry-over from other donors' samples. Both conserved end residues are part of each CDR3. A D gene is named only where the DNA matches it firmly. Clone size appears in some rows only: once, few, many, or a class for an expanded clone.

D gene: -
clone size: few
V gene: TRBV10-2
J gene: TRBJ1-1
CDR3 DNA: TGCGCCAGCAGCGAAAAGCCAGGGCGGGAAGCTTTCTTT
CDR3 protein: CASSEKPGREAFF

D gene: TRBD2
clone size: -
V gene: TRBV7-2
J gene: TRBJ2-1
CDR3 DNA: TGTGCCAGCAGCTTAGGGGGACTAGCGGGAGGGCCCTACAATGAGCAGTTCTTC
CDR3 protein: CASSLGGLAGGPYNEQFF

D gene: -
clone size: -
V gene: TRBV13
J gene: TRBJ2-5
CDR3 DNA: TGTGCCAGCAGCTTAGGCAGGGTGGAGACCCAGTACTTC
CDR3 protein: CASSLGRVETQYF

D gene: TRBD2
clone size: -
V gene: TRBV2
J gene: TRBJ2-2
CDR3 DNA: TGTGCCAGCAGTGAATTGATAGCGGGGAACACCGGGGAGCTGTTTTTT
CDR3 protein: CASSELIAGNTGELFF

D gene: -
clone size: once
V gene: TRBV5-8
J gene: TRBJ1-1
CDR3 DNA: TGTGCCAGCAGCTTAGGTGTCGGGAGGAACACTGAAGCTTTCTTT
CDR3 protein: CASSLGVGRNTEAFF

D gene: -
clone size: -
V gene: TRBV9
J gene: TRBJ1-5
CDR3 DNA: TGTGCCAGCAGCACGGGGGGAGGCGCCAATCAGCCCCAGCATTTT
CDR3 protein: CASSTGGGANQPQHF

D gene: -
clone size: -
V gene: TRBV2
J gene: TRBJ2-7
CDR3 DNA: TGTGCCAGCAGTGGGCCGTACCTCTCCGAGCAGTACTTC
CDR3 protein: CASSGPYLSEQYF

D gene: -
clone size: -
V gene: TRBV27
J gene: TRBJ2-2
CDR3 DNA: TGTGCCAGCAGTTTATGGGGGACTAACACCGGGGAGCTGTTTTTT
CDR3 protein: CASSLWGTNTGELFF

D gene: -
clone size: -
V gene: TRBV5-1
J gene: TRBJ1-1
CDR3 DNA: TGCGCCAGCAGCTCGGAGACAATTCAAAGGGGTGAAGCTTTCTTT
CDR3 protein: CASSSETIQRGEAFF

D gene: TRBD2
clone size: -
V gene: TRBV7-9
J gene: TRBJ2-7
CDR3 DNA: TGTGCCAGCAGCTTTCCCAGGACTAGCGGGAGTTTGTACGAGCAGTACTTC
CDR3 protein: CASSFPRTSGSLYEQYF

D gene: TRBD2
clone size: -
V gene: TRBV27
J gene: TRBJ2-7
CDR3 DNA: TGTGCCAGCAGGCTAGCGGGACTGGCCGAGCAGTACTTC
CDR3 protein: CASRLAGLAEQYF

D gene: TRBD1
clone size: -
V gene: TRBV30
J gene: TRBJ2-7
CDR3 DNA: TGTGCCTGGAGTACCGGGACAGGGCGCCACGAGCAGTACTTC
CDR3 protein: CAWSTGTGRHEQYF

D gene: -
clone size: few
V gene: TRBV7-9
J gene: TRBJ1-2
CDR3 DNA: TGTGCCAGCAGCACCCCGGCCAAAGGGCGCCACTATGGCTACACCTTC
CDR3 protein: CASSTPAKGRHYGYTF

D gene: TRBD2
clone size: -
V gene: TRBV13
J gene: TRBJ2-3
CDR3 DNA: TGTGCCAGCTTGGGAAGCGGGAGGTCTACGCAGTATTTT
CDR3 protein: CASLGSGRSTQYF

D gene: -
clone size: -
V gene: TRBV7-6
J gene: TRBJ2-2
CDR3 DNA: TGTGCCAGCAGCTACAGGGAGTCCGGGGAGCTGTTTTTT
CDR3 protein: CASSYRESGELFF

D gene: -
clone size: -
V gene: TRBV27
J gene: TRBJ1-1
CDR3 DNA: TGTGCCAGCAGTTCCATGGGGCCCTACACTGAAGCTTTCTTT
CDR3 protein: CASSSMGPYTEAFF

D gene: TRBD1
clone size: -
V gene: TRBV5-6
J gene: TRBJ2-7
CDR3 DNA: TGTGCCAGCAGCCAGTTGAGGGGGACAGAGTACGAGCAGTACTTC
CDR3 protein: CASSQLRGTEYEQYF

D gene: -
clone size: -
V gene: TRBV29-1
J gene: TRBJ2-5
CDR3 DNA: TGCAGCGTTGCCCATAAGAAGGAGCAGTACTTC
CDR3 protein: CSVAHKKEQYF

D gene: TRBD2
clone size: once
V gene: TRBV7-2
J gene: TRBJ2-7
CDR3 DNA: TGTGCCAGCAGCTTCTCTAGCGGGAGTTACGAGCAGTACTTC
CDR3 protein: CASSFSSGSYEQYF

D gene: -
clone size: -
V gene: TRBV28
J gene: TRBJ2-1
CDR3 DNA: TGTGCCAGCAGCTCATTCAATGAGCAGTTCTTC
CDR3 protein: CASSSFNEQFF